A selection of T cell receptor beta chains follows, all from one sample in a study of post-analysis software for immune sequencing data. TCRdb used MiXCR to reprocess the PCR reads, holding one entry per CDR3 protein. Among roughly 670,000 distinct CDR3 sequences listed, around 60% were seen once. Material: blood. Source of these receptors: a girl aged 2 to 9 with multiple sclerosis. Both conserved end residues are part of each CDR3. A D gene is named only where the DNA matches it firmly. Size is stated for part of the rows, as once, few or many counts, or as a class when the clone is expanded.

TRBJ2-6,NA,few,TRBV7-9,TGTGCCAGCAGCCCAGGACGGACCTCTGGGGCCAACGTCCTGACTTTC,CASSPGRTSGANVLTF
TRBJ2-3,TRBD1,few,TRBV12-3/TRBV12-4,TGTGCCAGCAGTCGCACAGGGGGCGAAGGCACAGATACGCAGTATTTT,CASSRTGGEGTDTQYF
TRBJ2-3,NA,NA,TRBV5-4,TGTGCCAGCAGGGAGGGCGGGATGAGCACAGATACGCAGTATTTT,CASREGGMSTDTQYF
TRBJ2-3,NA,NA,TRBV29-1,TGCAGCCCGCGGGACCGGTTCACAGATACGCAGTATTTT,CSPRDRFTDTQYF
TRBJ2-1,TRBD1,NA,TRBV6-2/TRBV6-3,TGTGCCAGCTGCCACCGACAGGGATCACAAGAGACCCAGTTCTTC,CASCHRQGSQETQFF
TRBJ2-1,NA,few,TRBV13,TGTGCCAGCAGCTTAGGGTACGGCAGATCGGAGCAGTTCTTC,CASSLGYGRSEQFF
TRBJ2-5,TRBD1,NA,TRBV20-1,TGCAGTGCTAGAGATCCAGGGGGTGAGGAGACCCAGTACTTC,CSARDPGGEETQYF
TRBJ1-2,TRBD1,NA,TRBV7-2,TGTGCCAGCAGCTTTTCCTCGGGACAGGGTCATGGCTACACCTTC,CASSFSSGQGHGYTF
TRBJ2-3,TRBD1,few,TRBV7-2,TGTGCCAGCAGCCCCGCCCGGACAGGGAATTTCCCAGATACGCAGTATTTT,CASSPARTGNFPDTQYF
TRBJ2-7,TRBD2,few,TRBV2,TGTGCCAGCCAGGGACTAGCGCGGGAGCAGTACTTC,CASQGLAREQYF
TRBJ2-3,NA,NA,TRBV6-5,TGTGCCAGCAGGGAAACCAGGGCCCGCACAGATACGCAGTATTTT,CASRETRARTDTQYF
TRBJ2-5,NA,NA,TRBV3-1,TGTGCCAGCAGCCAAGATATTCAGAAAGAGACCCAGTACTTC,CASSQDIQKETQYF
TRBJ2-7,NA,NA,TRBV6-5,TGTGCCAGCAGTTACGCCAGGGTGTCTTACGAGCAGTACTTC,CASSYARVSYEQYF
TRBJ1-2,NA,few,TRBV10-3,TGTGCCATCAGTGAGCGCCAGGGGAACTATGGCTACACCTTC,CAISERQGNYGYTF
TRBJ2-5,NA,NA,TRBV4-2,TGTGCCAGCAGCCAAGTGGGGGGCCTCCGTGGACGGGAGACCCAGTACTTC,CASSQVGGLRGRETQYF
TRBJ2-1,NA,NA,TRBV6-6,TGTGCCAGCAGCGGACAGTTAGATAATGAGCAGTTCTTC,CASSGQLDNEQFF
TRBJ2-7,NA,NA,TRBV20-1,TGCAGTGCTAGAGTAACGGTTGGGAACGAGCAGTACTTC,CSARVTVGNEQYF
TRBJ2-2,NA,NA,TRBV5-1,TGCGCCAGCAGATGGGACGGGAACACCGGGGAGCTGTTTTTT,CASRWDGNTGELFF
TRBJ1-5,NA,NA,TRBV6-1,TGTGCCAGCAGAAGGGGCAATCAGCCCCAGCATTTT,CASRRGNQPQHF
TRBJ2-7,NA,NA,TRBV5-6,TGTGCCAGCAGCTCAAGGGAAGGCGGCTCCTACGAGCAGTACTTC,CASSSREGGSYEQYF
TRBJ2-1,NA,few,TRBV10-3,TGTGCCATCAGTGTCCCTCGCCTCTCCTACAATGAGCAGTTCTTC,CAISVPRLSYNEQFF
TRBJ2-5,NA,NA,TRBV5-1,TGCGCCAGCAGCTTGAACTCCGGGGAAGTCGGAGAGACCCAGTACTTC,CASSLNSGEVGETQYF
TRBJ1-2,TRBD1,NA,TRBV7-6,TGTGCCAGCAGCTTAGGGGGACAGGGGGCAAGCGGCTACACCTTC,CASSLGGQGASGYTF
TRBJ2-1,TRBD2,NA,TRBV7-2,TGTGCCAGCAGGGCTAGCGGGGGGCCTGGGGATGAGCAGTTCTTC,CASRASGGPGDEQFF
TRBJ2-1,NA,NA,TRBV9,TGTGCCAGCAGCGTATCAACCCACTACAATGAGCAGTTCTTC,CASSVSTHYNEQFF
TRBJ2-1,NA,NA,TRBV7-2,TGTGCCAGCAGCTTAGCGCTAATAGGGGCTCTGCCTAATGAGCAGTTCTTC,CASSLALIGALPNEQFF
TRBJ2-3,NA,NA,TRBV11-2,TGTGCCAGCAGCTTAATGGGGCCCGGTGAGAGCACAGATACGCAGTATTTT,CASSLMGPGESTDTQYF
TRBJ2-3,TRBD2,NA,TRBV10-2,TGCGCCAGCAGGGGAGCGGGAGCAAGCACAGATACGCAGTATTTT,CASRGAGASTDTQYF
TRBJ1-4,NA,NA,TRBV20-1,TGCAGTGCTAGAGATGCAGGGTGGCTCTCTAATGAAAAACTGTTTTTT,CSARDAGWLSNEKLFF
TRBJ2-3,TRBD2,once,TRBV20-1,TGCAGTGCCTTAGCGGGGGGGGTCACAGATACGCAGTATTTT,CSALAGGVTDTQYF
TRBJ2-1,TRBD2,NA,TRBV2,TGTGCCAGCAAGGGTGCGGGAGCGCACTACAATGAGCAGTTCTTC,CASKGAGAHYNEQFF
TRBJ2-1,NA,few,TRBV4-2,TGTGCCAGCAGCCCGTGGGGGTTGTTGGGGGGACCTCCCTACAATGAGCAGTTCTTC,CASSPWGLLGGPPYNEQFF
TRBJ2-7,TRBD2,NA,TRBV20-1,TGCAGTGCTGGGGGGGCTAGCGGGGTTTCCTACGAGCAGTACTTC,CSAGGASGVSYEQYF
TRBJ2-1,NA,NA,TRBV9,TGTGCCAGCAGCGTAGCGGGACTCCTTTCCTACAATGAGCAGTTCTTC,CASSVAGLLSYNEQFF
TRBJ2-1,TRBD1,NA,TRBV20-1,TGCAGTGCTAGAAAAGGGACAGGGGGCTCGGATGAGCAGTTCTTC,CSARKGTGGSDEQFF
TRBJ2-3,NA,NA,TRBV20-1,TGCAGTGCTAGATTAGCGCGGGGTAGCACAGATACGCAGTATTTT,CSARLARGSTDTQYF
TRBJ2-1,NA,once,TRBV7-2,TGTGCCAGCAGCTTTAGCGTTACTGAGCAGTTCTTC,CASSFSVTEQFF
TRBJ1-2,NA,NA,TRBV2,TGTGCCAGCAGGGGTTTTAACTATGGCTACACCTTC,CASRGFNYGYTF
TRBJ2-5,NA,once,TRBV14,TGTGCCAGCAGCCGGGAGGGGGGGCCGTTCGAGGCCCAGTACTTC,CASSREGGPFEAQYF
TRBJ2-1,NA,NA,TRBV5-1,TGCGCCAGCAGCCCCTCAATGAGCTCCTACAATGAGCAGTTCTTC,CASSPSMSSYNEQFF
TRBJ1-2,NA,NA,TRBV28,TGTGCCAGCAGTTTATCGCAGGGTCTGGCTGGCTACACCTTC,CASSLSQGLAGYTF
TRBJ2-7,NA,NA,TRBV7-2,TGTGCCAGCAGGGAAAGGGGGGGGACCTACGAGCAGTACTTC,CASRERGGTYEQYF
TRBJ2-2,NA,NA,TRBV5-1,TGCGCCAGCAGCCCGGGGGACGCCACGGGGGAGCTGTTTTTT,CASSPGDATGELFF